The rows below give T cell receptor beta chains drawn from one sample of a study of CD8 T cells in Susac syndrome. Via MiXCR, TCRdb re-called the immunoSEQ multiplex PCR reads, giving one row per CDR3 protein. The sample lists over 350,000 distinct CDR3 sequences, approximately 85% seen once, with about 0.1% in the top ten. Sequencing was done on a sample of CD8+ T cells from PBMCs. These receptors all stem from a human donor with multiple sclerosis. Each CDR3 is given with its conserved first and last residue. A D gene is named only where the DNA matches it firmly. Clone size, where shown, is once, few, many, or a class for clones that have expanded.

d_gene,v_gene,j_gene,abundance,CDR3aa,CDR3nt
-,TRBV28,TRBJ2-7,few,CASRPPGVNEQYF,TGTGCCAGCAGACCTCCGGGAGTTAACGAGCAGTACTTC
TRBD1,TRBV28,TRBJ2-3,once,CASSLDDRGQGADTQYF,TGTGCCAGCAGTTTGGACGACAGGGGGCAAGGGGCAGATACGCAGTATTTT
-,TRBV20-1,TRBJ2-2,-,CSARSYRDYTGELFF,TGCAGTGCTAGGAGTTACAGGGACTACACCGGGGAGCTGTTTTTT
-,TRBV27,TRBJ1-5,-,CASSLSGGHQPQHF,TGTGCCAGCAGTTTATCTGGAGGGCATCAGCCCCAGCATTTT
-,TRBV2,TRBJ1-2,-,CATGWGGGYTF,TGTGCCACCGGCTGGGGGGGTGGCTACACCTTC
-,TRBV20-1,TRBJ1-1,-,CSARALQEGMNTEAFF,TGCAGTGCTAGAGCCCTCCAGGAGGGAATGAACACTGAAGCTTTCTTT
-,TRBV7-9,TRBJ2-5,-,CASSFERAQETQYF,TGTGCCAGCAGCTTTGAAAGGGCCCAAGAGACCCAGTACTTC
TRBD1,TRBV4-1,TRBJ1-5,once,CASSSYSGTDESPQHF,TGCGCCAGCAGCTCTTACTCCGGGACAGACGAATCGCCCCAGCATTTT
-,TRBV10-3,TRBJ1-4,-,CAISDDSNEKLFF,TGTGCCATCAGTGACGACAGCAATGAAAAACTGTTTTTT
-,TRBV6-1,TRBJ1-6,-,CASSEAWDVSYNSPLHF,TGTGCCAGCAGTGAAGCTTGGGATGTCTCCTATAATTCACCCCTCCACTTT
TRBD1,TRBV6-5,TRBJ2-7,few,CASSYETGAYEQYF,TGTGCCAGCAGTTACGAGACAGGGGCCTACGAGCAGTACTTC
TRBD1,TRBV28,TRBJ2-5,few,CASRNTGGAGETQYF,TGTGCCAGCAGAAATACAGGGGGCGCGGGGGAGACCCAGTACTTC
-,TRBV10-3,TRBJ2-5,-,CAISSGDNQETQYF,TGTGCCATCAGTAGCGGGGACAACCAAGAGACCCAGTACTTC
-,TRBV7-9,TRBJ1-5,-,CASSLDTGYQPQHF,TGTGCCAGCAGCTTAGACACAGGGTATCAGCCCCAGCATTTT
-,TRBV4-1,TRBJ2-2,-,CASSQMHTGELFF,TGCGCCAGCAGCCAGATGCACACCGGGGAGCTGTTTTTT